The T cell receptor (beta chain) described here comes from a study of Graves' ophthalmopathy and Graves' hyperthyroidism. This clonotype was counted at least ten times. Isolation of PBMCs was performed using 7.5 to 10 ml of fresh peripheral blood. Beta-chain TCR CDR3 regions were amplified from RNA transcripts. A first-round RT-PCR used HTBI primers, followed by a second-round multiplex PCR. One entry per CDR3 protein results from TCRdb running MiXCR on the multiplex PCR reads. The sample yields some 520,000 distinct CDR3 sequences, about an eighth seen once. The V and J ends lost 2 bases and 2 bases respectively, with 10 bases between them. CDR3 length equals 15 residues. CDR1 and CDR2 (germline): MNHEY, SVGAGI.

The source of this sequence is a woman aged 25-40 years with Graves' ophthalmopathy. The chain uses TRBV6-5 and TRBJ1-3; weak D call: TRBD1 (5 bases). What was sequenced was blood. The CDR3 DNA follows: TGTGCCAGCAGTTACACGAGGGGCGCTGGAAACACCATATATTTT. Its protein is CASSYTRGAGNTIYF.